This paragraph covers one TCR beta chain sequence. The antigen remains unidentified. This sample is part of a study of CXCR3-negative and CXCR3-positive naive CD8 T cells. Across the whole study: The libraries yielded 120 million to 150 million TRB reads, about 1.5 +/- 0.3 million each.

Looked up from germline, CDR1 is SGHDT and CDR2 is YYEEEE. The CDR3 has 11 amino acids. Definition of naive CD8+ T cells rested on a CD45RO-CCR7+CD27+CD95- profile. UMI labels and 5' RACE were used to prepare the TRB cDNA libraries. From its re-call of the 5' RACE reads, TCRdb lists each CDR3 protein once, without DNA. The specimen's table records roughly 110,000 distinct CDR3 sequences. Study findings and constraints: Between one naive subset and the other, surface CD5 was comparable, and TCR strength was inferred from TRB CDR3 properties. Unlike memory cells, which differed, naive CXCR3-negative and CXCR3-positive cells had similar TRBV-TRBJ usage. For CXCR3-positive naive cells, TRB CDR3s were more hydrophobic than those of CXCR3-negative naive cells.

The clonotype comes from a human donor in good health. Some clones in this sample may be carry-over from other donors' samples. The sample was naive CXCR3+ CD8+ T cells from blood. Subset denoted: CD45RO-CCR7+CD27+CD95- naive CD8+ T cells expressing CXCR3 (TNR3+). This chain joins TRBV5-6 and TRBJ1-2. CDR3 region: CASSLGPGYTF.